The 8 T cell receptor beta chains reported below all come from one sample, sequenced in a study of T cell responses to AZD1222 COVID-19 vaccine. TCRdb keeps only in-frame clones here, not all; method: immunoSEQ multiplex PCR. The repertoire consists of some 130,000 clones, with approximately 95% occurring once and the leading ten covering approximately 6.9%. This sample comprised peripheral blood, obtained 28 days after the second AZD1222 dose. The source is an adult who received the AZD1222 COVID-19 vaccine.

The V call is TRBV6-4, the J call TRBJ2-1; D uncertain. Germline V CDR1 and CDR2: MRHNA, SNTAGT. With 9 bases removed from V and 5 bases from J, the gap between germline ends came to 32 bases. The CDR3 is 19 residues long. This CDR3 reads CARSLRRLEQLEGNNEQFF. The CDR3 bases are TGTGCCAGGAGCCTAAGAAGGCTAGAACAGTTGGAAGGTAACAATGAGCAGTTCTTC.

J is TRBJ2-2 and V is TRBV6-6; either TRBD1 or TRBD2 may supply D (6 bases each). The germline V and J ends were trimmed by 3 bases and 5 bases, with 13 bases remaining between them. CDR3 length: 15 residues. Germline assignment: CDR1 MNHNY and CDR2 SVGAGI (reference sequence). The CDR3 DNA reads as TGTGCCAGCAGTTATCGCAGGGGAGGAACCGGGGAGCTGTTTTTT. The encoded protein is CASSYRRGGTGELFF.

The chain combines TRBV7-2 with TRBJ2-1, with D unresolved. CDR1 and CDR2 (germline): SGHTA, FQGNSA. V gave up 0 bases and J gave up 0 bases, with 6 bases separating them. The CDR3 is 15 amino acids. The CDR3 sequence: CASSLATSSYNEQFF. In DNA form, the CDR3 reads TGTGCCAGCAGCTTAGCCACGAGCTCCTACAATGAGCAGTTCTTC.

The V call is TRBV19, the J call TRBJ1-2; no clear D gene. Germline CDR1 LNHDA, CDR2 SQIVND (reference sequence). Trimming cost V 0 bases and J 0 bases, with 5 bases left between them. This CDR3 comprises 14 residues. The CDR3 is CASSIDLANYGYTF. CDR3 DNA: TGTGCCAGTAGTATAGATCTAGCTAACTATGGCTACACCTTC.

This chain links TRBV6-2 or TRBV6-3 with TRBJ1-6; possible D gene TRBD1, 6 bases. Per the germline V gene, CDR1 is MNHEY and CDR2 is SVGEGT. CDR3 size: 13 residues. Deletions cut 5 bases from V and 9 bases from J, with 11 bases between. The CDR3 protein is CASSTGFTSPLHF. The CDR3 coding sequence is TGTGCCAGCAGTACAGGGTTTACTTCACCCCTCCACTTT.

V gene TRBV18 combines with J gene TRBJ2-5; D possibly corresponds to TRBD1 (6 bases). The ends were cut back, 5 bases at V and 3 bases at J, with 16 bases in the middle. CDR3 length equals 15 residues. Germline V lookup: CDR1 KGHSH, CDR2 LQKENI. CDR3 in amino acids: CASSSASYREETQYF. Here the CDR3 DNA reads TGTGCCAGCTCATCGGCATCTTACAGGGAAGAGACCCAGTACTTC.

V gene TRBV25-1 combines with J gene TRBJ1-1; possibly TRBD1 for D (5 bases). Trimming pared 4 bases from V and 4 bases from J, leaving 7 bases between. Germline assignment: CDR1 MGHDK and CDR2 SYGVNS. The CDR3 runs 12 residues. The CDR3 sequence: CASSARGTEAFF. CDR3 bases: TGTGCCAGCAGTGCTAGGGGCACTGAAGCTTTCTTT.

The genes are TRBV3-1 (or the pseudogene TRBV3-2) and TRBJ1-1, with a possible D match to TRBD1 (5 bases). This CDR3 region has 15 residues. V was shortened by 4 bases and J by 1 base, with 13 bases between the two germline ends. Germline V gene data show CDR1 as LGHDT and CDR2 as YNNKEL (reference sequence). The CDR3 region has the DNA TGTGCCAGCAGCCGAGATGGGGCAACGAACACTGAAGCTTTCTTT. Residues: CASSRDGATNTEAFF.